These T cell receptor beta chains were read from a single sample in a study of cytomegalovirus exposure and HLA in healthy donors. Clones were sequenced by immunoSEQ multiplex PCR, and TCRdb holds only the in-frame ones, with some missing. This sample has approximately 220,000 clones; approximately 80% occur once, and the top ten carry 1.1% to 1.5%. The sample consisted of PBMCs. Receptor source: a girl between 10 and 17 years old in good health and CMV-seronegative. The CDR3 runs from the conserved cysteine through the conserved F or W. The order of the fields is J gene, V gene, clone size, CDR3 length, D gene, CDR3 DNA, CDR3 protein. A D gene is named only where the DNA matches it firmly. Where a row states a size, it is once, few, many or the class of an expanded clone; other rows omit it.

J: TRBJ1-2
V: TRBV6-1
size: -
length: 15
D: -
DNA: TGTGCCAGCAGCGACCCTCGGGGGGTAGACTATGGCTACACCTTC
CDR3: CASSDPRGVDYGYTF

J: TRBJ2-5
V: TRBV6-1
size: -
length: 17
D: TRBD1
DNA: TGTGCCAGCAGTGAGAATCCGGGACAGGGCTGGGAAGCGACCCAGTACTTC
CDR3: CASSENPGQGWEATQYF

J: TRBJ1-4
V: TRBV21-1
size: once
length: 12
D: -
DNA: TGTGCCAGCAGCAAAGGATGGACAGTGCTGTTTTTT
CDR3: CASSKGWTVLFF

J: TRBJ2-1
V: TRBV7-9
size: -
length: 12
D: -
DNA: TGTGCCAGCAGCTTAGGGGGCGATGAGCAGTTCTTC
CDR3: CASSLGGDEQFF

J: TRBJ1-4
V: TRBV7-6
size: -
length: 15
D: TRBD1
DNA: TGTGCCAGTAGCGACGGACAGGGCTACGGAGAAAAACTGTTTTTT
CDR3: CASSDGQGYGEKLFF

J: TRBJ2-6
V: TRBV27
size: once
length: 15
D: -
DNA: TGTGCCAGCATCGGGGTCCGAAAAGGGGCCAACGTCCTGACTTTC
CDR3: CASIGVRKGANVLTF

J: TRBJ1-3
V: TRBV7-3
size: -
length: 15
D: -
DNA: TGTGCCAGCAGCTTACGGGAAGCCTCTGGAAACACCATATATTTT
CDR3: CASSLREASGNTIYF

J: TRBJ1-2
V: TRBV4-1
size: -
length: 15
D: -
DNA: TGCGCCAGCAGCCAAGATCTAAACAGAAACTATGGCTACACCTTC
CDR3: CASSQDLNRNYGYTF

J: TRBJ1-5
V: TRBV4-3
size: few
length: 13
D: -
DNA: TGCGCCAGCAGCCAAGATTTCGATCAGCCCCAGCATTTT
CDR3: CASSQDFDQPQHF

J: TRBJ2-1
V: TRBV28
size: -
length: 12
D: -
DNA: TGTGCCAGCGGAGAAATGGTGGAGGAGCAGTTCTTC
CDR3: CASGEMVEEQFF

J: TRBJ2-1
V: TRBV5-6
size: -
length: 15
D: -
DNA: TGTGCCAGCAGCCAGGTCGGACAGACGAACAATGAGCAGTTCTTC
CDR3: CASSQVGQTNNEQFF

J: TRBJ2-5
V: TRBV19
size: -
length: 15
D: TRBD2
DNA: TGTGCCAGTAGTATTGGAGCGGGAGCAGTGGAGACCCAGTACTTC
CDR3: CASSIGAGAVETQYF

J: TRBJ2-7
V: TRBV10-3
size: -
length: 12
D: -
DNA: TGTGCCATCACTACCGACAACTACGAGCAGTACTTC
CDR3: CAITTDNYEQYF

J: TRBJ2-7
V: TRBV5-4
size: -
length: 16
D: TRBD2
DNA: TGTGCCAGCAGCCCCCAATCTAGCGGGGGCCGCTCCGAGCAGTACTTC
CDR3: CASSPQSSGGRSEQYF

J: TRBJ2-3
V: TRBV9
size: -
length: 19
D: TRBD2
DNA: TGTGCCAGCAGCGTTAGAGGGACTAGCGGGGGGGCCGGTTCAGATACGCAGTATTTT
CDR3: CASSVRGTSGGAGSDTQYF

J: TRBJ1-2
V: TRBV10-3
size: -
length: 13
D: TRBD1
DNA: TGTGCCATCAAAGGACAGGGGGATAGTGGCTACACCTTC
CDR3: CAIKGQGDSGYTF

J: TRBJ2-7
V: TRBV19
size: -
length: 15
D: TRBD1
DNA: TGTGCCAGTAGTATCGGGACAGGGGTACCCTACGAGCAGTACTTC
CDR3: CASSIGTGVPYEQYF

J: TRBJ1-3
V: TRBV12-5
size: -
length: 18
D: -
DNA: TGTGCTAGTGGTTTCTTCGTACGAGGACAGAGAACTGGAAACACCATATATTTT
CDR3: CASGFFVRGQRTGNTIYF

J: TRBJ2-7
V: TRBV5-6
size: -
length: 13
D: TRBD1
DNA: TGTGCCAGCCGCTGGCCAGGGGGCGGCGAGCAGTACTTC
CDR3: CASRWPGGGEQYF

J: TRBJ2-3
V: TRBV6-1
size: -
length: 14
D: -
DNA: TGTGCCAGCACTAACAGCCCTAGCACAGATACGCAGTATTTT
CDR3: CASTNSPSTDTQYF

J: TRBJ1-5
V: TRBV10-3
size: few
length: 12
D: -
DNA: TGTGCCATCAGTGATAGTGCCGGGCCCCAGCATTTT
CDR3: CAISDSAGPQHF

J: TRBJ1-2
V: TRBV29-1
size: -
length: 13
D: TRBD1
DNA: TGCAGCGTTGTGCACAGGGGGGATGATGGCTACACCTTC
CDR3: CSVVHRGDDGYTF

J: TRBJ1-1
V: TRBV29-1
size: -
length: 14
D: -
DNA: TGCAGCGTTGGGCTGGGGAGATTGAACACTGAAGCTTTCTTT
CDR3: CSVGLGRLNTEAFF

J: TRBJ2-3
V: TRBV27
size: -
length: 15
D: TRBD2
DNA: TGTGCCAGCAGTTTAAAGGCGGGGGGCGCAGATACGCAGTATTTT
CDR3: CASSLKAGGADTQYF

J: TRBJ2-7
V: TRBV10-2
size: once
length: 15
D: TRBD2
DNA: TGCGCCAGCAGGGTCAGCGGGAAGAGCTCCTACGAGCAGTACTTC
CDR3: CASRVSGKSSYEQYF

J: TRBJ2-2
V: TRBV29-1
size: -
length: 13
D: TRBD1
DNA: TGCAGCGTTTCGGACAGGGGTTCCGGGGAGCTGTTTTTT
CDR3: CSVSDRGSGELFF

J: TRBJ2-7
V: TRBV28
size: -
length: 12
D: -
DNA: TGTGCCAGCAGTAGGGACATCCACGAGCAGTACTTC
CDR3: CASSRDIHEQYF

J: TRBJ2-7
V: TRBV15
size: -
length: 15
D: -
DNA: TGTGCCACCAGCAGAGATCATGGGCTGTCCTACGAGCAGTACTTC
CDR3: CATSRDHGLSYEQYF

J: TRBJ1-2
V: TRBV30
size: once
length: 15
D: -
DNA: TGTGCCTGGAGTGTGTGGGGGCAGGGCTTTGAGGGCTACACCTTC
CDR3: CAWSVWGQGFEGYTF

J: TRBJ1-5
V: TRBV28
size: -
length: 16
D: TRBD1
DNA: TGTGCCAGCAGTCCAGGGACAGGGGGCGCGTTAGGGCCCCAGCATTTT
CDR3: CASSPGTGGALGPQHF

J: TRBJ2-7
V: TRBV6-1
size: -
length: 14
D: TRBD1
DNA: TGTGCCAGCAGTCCTGGGACAGGGGATTCTTGGCAGTACTTC
CDR3: CASSPGTGDSWQYF

J: TRBJ2-5
V: TRBV18
size: -
length: 14
D: -
DNA: TGTGCCAGCTCACCGGGCAGGGGAGCAGAGACCCAGTACTTC
CDR3: CASSPGRGAETQYF

J: TRBJ1-1
V: TRBV4-2
size: -
length: 15
D: TRBD1
DNA: TGTGCCAGCAGCCAGGAGACAGGGGGATACACTGAAGCTTTCTTT
CDR3: CASSQETGGYTEAFF

J: TRBJ1-4
V: TRBV18
size: -
length: 16
D: -
DNA: TGTGCCAGCTCACCCGTAACAGGCGCAACTAATGAAAAACTGTTTTTT
CDR3: CASSPVTGATNEKLFF

J: TRBJ2-1
V: TRBV28
size: -
length: 14
D: TRBD1
DNA: TGTGCCAGCAGCCGAGGACAGGGGAGGAATGAGCAGTTCTTC
CDR3: CASSRGQGRNEQFF

J: TRBJ1-5
V: TRBV7-9
size: -
length: 17
D: -
DNA: TGTGCCAGCAGCTTAAGTCAGGGCGTCCTTGGGTATCAGCCCCAGCATTTT
CDR3: CASSLSQGVLGYQPQHF

J: TRBJ2-7
V: TRBV6-1
size: -
length: 12
D: -
DNA: TGTGCCAGCATCCCCTCGGGTAACGAGCAGTACTTC
CDR3: CASIPSGNEQYF

J: TRBJ1-2
V: TRBV28
size: -
length: 15
D: TRBD1
DNA: TGTGCCAGCAGTACCCGAGGACAGGCCAACTATGGCTACACCTTC
CDR3: CASSTRGQANYGYTF

J: TRBJ1-1
V: TRBV11-3
size: -
length: 15
D: TRBD1
DNA: TGTGCCAGCAGCCCCGGACAGGGGAGGGACACTGAAGCTTTCTTT
CDR3: CASSPGQGRDTEAFF

J: TRBJ1-1
V: TRBV7-9
size: -
length: 17
D: TRBD1
DNA: TGTTCCAGCAGCTTACCGCTATTACCGGGACAGCAGACTGAAGCTTTCTTT
CDR3: CSSSLPLLPGQQTEAFF

J: TRBJ1-1
V: TRBV7-3
size: -
length: 13
D: -
DNA: TGTGCCAGCAGCTTGTGGGAACGGGGTGAAGCTTTCTTT
CDR3: CASSLWERGEAFF

J: TRBJ1-6
V: TRBV28
size: -
length: 14
D: -
DNA: TGTGCCAGCGTTGATGGGACACTTCGTTCACCCCTCCACTTT
CDR3: CASVDGTLRSPLHF

J: TRBJ1-1
V: TRBV9
size: -
length: 14
D: -
DNA: TGTGCCAGCAGCGTAGGGCTGAAGAACACTGAAGCTTTCTTT
CDR3: CASSVGLKNTEAFF

J: TRBJ2-3
V: TRBV7-9
size: -
length: 13
D: TRBD2
DNA: TGTGCCAGCACTAGCGGACGCACCAATACGCAGTATTTT
CDR3: CASTSGRTNTQYF

J: TRBJ2-7
V: TRBV4-2
size: -
length: 16
D: -
DNA: TGTGCCAGCAGCCAAGAGTCCCAGGGGTCTACCTACGAGCAGTACTTC
CDR3: CASSQESQGSTYEQYF

J: TRBJ2-1
V: TRBV2
size: -
length: 16
D: TRBD2
DNA: TGTGCCAGCAGTCCCGACGGACTAGCAGGCTTATCTGAGCAGTTCTTC
CDR3: CASSPDGLAGLSEQFF

J: TRBJ2-3
V: TRBV4-3
size: -
length: 16
D: TRBD2
DNA: TGCGCCAGCAGCCAAGAGACGGGGGGGCCAGCAGATACGCAGTATTTT
CDR3: CASSQETGGPADTQYF

J: TRBJ1-4
V: TRBV2
size: -
length: 13
D: TRBD1
DNA: TGTGCCAGCGGAGGACAGGACATTAAAAAACTGTTTTTT
CDR3: CASGGQDIKKLFF

J: TRBJ1-6
V: TRBV21-1
size: -
length: 16
D: -
DNA: TGTGCCAGCAGCAAAGATGGCGGGTCGAATATATCACCCCTCCACTTT
CDR3: CASSKDGGSNISPLHF

J: TRBJ2-2
V: TRBV21-1
size: -
length: 18
D: -
DNA: TGTGCCAGCAGCCGACCTAGCGGGAGGGCCGGGGAAACCGGGGAGCTGTTTTTT
CDR3: CASSRPSGRAGETGELFF

J: TRBJ1-1
V: TRBV30
size: -
length: 11
D: -
DNA: TGTGCCTGGAGCTTCCGTTTTGAAGCTTTCTTT
CDR3: CAWSFRFEAFF

J: TRBJ1-2
V: TRBV30
size: -
length: 13
D: -
DNA: TGTGCCTGGAGTGTGTTAGCTAACTATGGCTACACCTTC
CDR3: CAWSVLANYGYTF

J: TRBJ2-3
V: TRBV30
size: -
length: 12
D: -
DNA: TGTGCCTGGAGTGTACTAGCAGATACGCAGTATTTT
CDR3: CAWSVLADTQYF

J: TRBJ2-7
V: TRBV9
size: -
length: 16
D: TRBD2
DNA: TGTGCCAGCAGCGTAGCGGACGGGAGGCACTCCTACGAGCAGTACTTC
CDR3: CASSVADGRHSYEQYF

J: TRBJ2-7
V: TRBV5-1
size: -
length: 16
D: TRBD2
DNA: TGCGCCAGCAGCTTGAGGGAAGTAGCGGGAGTCTACGAGCAGTACTTC
CDR3: CASSLREVAGVYEQYF